This T cell receptor beta chain was sequenced for a study of CD8 T cells in cerebrospinal fluid in Alzheimer's disease. In the study overall: Two single-cell methods, plate-based nested PCR and droplet-based sequencing, assessed CSF clonal expansion.

This clonotype is deemed medium-sized by its frequency. Its antigen is currently unknown. Findings of the study overall: The largest CSF clone was proportionally bigger in mild cognitive impairment or Alzheimer's disease than controls.

TCRdb reprocessed the 10x single-cell sequencing reads and reports one entry per CDR3 protein, with no DNA. This sample contains approximately 790 distinct CDR3 sequences. The CDR3 has 14 residues. From germline, CDR1 is MDHEN and CDR2 SYDVKM. V and J are TRBV28 and TRBJ1-2. The TCR originated in a human donor with Parkinson's disease. Sequencing was performed on cerebrospinal fluid. CDR3: CASRQTASAYGYTF.